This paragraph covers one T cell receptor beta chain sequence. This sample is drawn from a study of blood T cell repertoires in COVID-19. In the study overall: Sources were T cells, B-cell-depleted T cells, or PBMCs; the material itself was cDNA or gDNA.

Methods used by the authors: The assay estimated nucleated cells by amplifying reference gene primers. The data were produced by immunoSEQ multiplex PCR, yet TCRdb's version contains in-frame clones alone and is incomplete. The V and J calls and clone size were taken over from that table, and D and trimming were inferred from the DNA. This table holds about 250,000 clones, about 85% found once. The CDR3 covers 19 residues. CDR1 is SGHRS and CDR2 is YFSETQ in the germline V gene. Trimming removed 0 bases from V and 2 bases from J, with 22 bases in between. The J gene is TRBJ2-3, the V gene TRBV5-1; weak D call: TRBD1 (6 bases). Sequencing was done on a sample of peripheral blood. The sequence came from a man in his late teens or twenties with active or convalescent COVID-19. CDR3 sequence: CASSLETIWGLASTDTQYF. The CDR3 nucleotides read TGCGCCAGCAGCTTGGAAACTATTTGGGGGCTCGCCTCCACAGATACGCAGTATTTT. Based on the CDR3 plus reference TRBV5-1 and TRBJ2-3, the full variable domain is KAGVTQTPRYLIKTRGQQVTLSCSPISGHRSVSWYQQTPGQGLQFLFEYFSETQRNKGNFPGRFSGRQFSNSRSEMNVSTLELGDSALYLCASSLETIWGLASTDTQYFGPGTRLTVL.